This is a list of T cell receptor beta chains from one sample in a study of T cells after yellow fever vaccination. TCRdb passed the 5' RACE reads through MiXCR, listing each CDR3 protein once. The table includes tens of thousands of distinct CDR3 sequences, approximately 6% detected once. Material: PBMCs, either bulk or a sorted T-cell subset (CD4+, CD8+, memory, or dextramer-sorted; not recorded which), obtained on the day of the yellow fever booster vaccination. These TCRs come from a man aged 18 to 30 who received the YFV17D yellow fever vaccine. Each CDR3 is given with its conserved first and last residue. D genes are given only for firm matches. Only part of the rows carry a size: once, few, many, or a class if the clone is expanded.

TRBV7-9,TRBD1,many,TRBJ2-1,TGTGCCAGCAGCTTGGGACAGGGCATGAGTGAGCAGTTCTTC,CASSLGQGMSEQFF
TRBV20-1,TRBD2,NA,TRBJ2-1,TGCAGTGGCACGTCTAGCGGGGGCTCCTACAATGAGCAGTTCTTC,CSGTSSGGSYNEQFF
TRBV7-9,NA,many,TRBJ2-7,TGTGCCAGCACGAACTCCTACGAGCAGTACTTC,CASTNSYEQYF
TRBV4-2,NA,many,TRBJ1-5,TGTGCCAGCAGCCAAGAAGTCAGGGCGAATCAGCCCCAGCATTTT,CASSQEVRANQPQHF
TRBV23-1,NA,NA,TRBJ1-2,TGCGCCAGCAGTCAAGACCCGGGTGCTAACTATGGCTACACCTTC,CASSQDPGANYGYTF
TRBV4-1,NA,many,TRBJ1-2,TGCGCCAGCAGCCAAGAATCACGAACCTATGGCTACACCTTC,CASSQESRTYGYTF
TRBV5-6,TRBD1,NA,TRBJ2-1,TGTGCCAGCAGCTTAGGGGGCCTACTTTACAATGAGCAGTTCTTC,CASSLGGLLYNEQFF
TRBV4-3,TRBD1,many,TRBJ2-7,TGCGCCAGCAGCCAAGAGGAGACAGGGTTGAGCTACGAGCAGTACTTC,CASSQEETGLSYEQYF
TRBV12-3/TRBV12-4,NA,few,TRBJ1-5,TGTGCCAGCAGTTTTGGGGCAAGTATAGCGGGTCAGCCCCAGCATTTT,CASSFGASIAGQPQHF
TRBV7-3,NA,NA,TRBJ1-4,TGTGCCAGCAGCTTAACGTCAGGGGAAAAACTGTTTTTT,CASSLTSGEKLFF
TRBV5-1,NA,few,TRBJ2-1,TGCGCCAGCAGCATTTCGGGACTCAATTACAATGAGCAGTTCTTC,CASSISGLNYNEQFF
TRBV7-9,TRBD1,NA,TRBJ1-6,TGTGCCAGCAGTCCCAGCACCCTGGGACAGTGGGATTCACCCCTCCACTTT,CASSPSTLGQWDSPLHF
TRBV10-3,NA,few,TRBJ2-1,TGTGCCATCAGTGAGGGACACAACTACAATGAGCAGTTCTTC,CAISEGHNYNEQFF
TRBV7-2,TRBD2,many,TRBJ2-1,TGTGCCAGCACCCCGACTAGCGGGGGGATCCCCCCCTACAATGAGCAGTTCTTC,CASTPTSGGIPPYNEQFF
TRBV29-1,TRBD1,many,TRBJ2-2,TGCAGCGGAAGACAGGGATCTTCCGGGGAGCTGTTTTTT,CSGRQGSSGELFF
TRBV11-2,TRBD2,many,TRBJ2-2,TGTGCCAGCAGCCCCGGCGGGGGTCTGACCGGGGAGCTGTTTTTT,CASSPGGGLTGELFF
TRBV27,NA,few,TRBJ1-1,TGTGCCAGCAGTTTCGACGGGGGCCTGACTGAAGCTTTCTTT,CASSFDGGLTEAFF
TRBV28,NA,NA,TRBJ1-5,TGTGCCAGCAGTTTCACAGAGAATCAGCCCCAGCATTTT,CASSFTENQPQHF
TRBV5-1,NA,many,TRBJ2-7,TGCGCCAGCAGCCCGAGGGACCCCCACTACGAGCAGTACTTC,CASSPRDPHYEQYF
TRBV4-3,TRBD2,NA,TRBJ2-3,TGCGCCAGCAGCCAAGAGGGGAGGGCGGGGGATACGCAGTATTTT,CASSQEGRAGDTQYF
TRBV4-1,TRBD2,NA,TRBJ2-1,TGCGCCAGCAGCCAAGGGCCGGGACTAACATACAATGAGCAGTTCTTC,CASSQGPGLTYNEQFF
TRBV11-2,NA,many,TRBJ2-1,TGTGCCAGCAGCTTGACCAGCGGCTACAATGAGCAGTTCTTC,CASSLTSGYNEQFF
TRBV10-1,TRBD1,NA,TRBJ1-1,TGCGCCAGCAGTCGGGACAGGGAGGGCACTGAAGCTTTCTTT,CASSRDREGTEAFF
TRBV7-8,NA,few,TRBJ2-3,TGTGCCAGCAGCTTAGCTCGGGCAGGGGTCACAGATACGCAGTATTTT,CASSLARAGVTDTQYF
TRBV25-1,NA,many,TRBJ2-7,TGTGCCAGCAGTGTAGCAGGGGACTACGAGCAGTACTTC,CASSVAGDYEQYF
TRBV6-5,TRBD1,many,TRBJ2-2,TGTGCCAGCAGTGGAGGGACAGGGGGCGAGAGTGGCGGGGAGCTGTTTTTT,CASSGGTGGESGGELFF
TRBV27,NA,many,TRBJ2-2,TGTGCCAGCAGTTTGGGTCAGTTCCTAGGAGGGGAGCTGTTTTTT,CASSLGQFLGGELFF
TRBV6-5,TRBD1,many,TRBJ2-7,TGTGCCAGCAGTTACCGACAGGGTATCCACGAGCAGTACTTC,CASSYRQGIHEQYF
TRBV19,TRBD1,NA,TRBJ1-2,TGTGCCAGTAGTATAGGAACAGGGGTCTTACCCTATGGCTACACCTTC,CASSIGTGVLPYGYTF
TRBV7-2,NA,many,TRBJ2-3,TGTGCCAGCAGCTTATGGAGTAGCACAGATACGCAGTATTTT,CASSLWSSTDTQYF
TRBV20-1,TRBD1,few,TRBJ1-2,TGCAGCCAAAACGCCCGGGACAGGGACCTTGGCTACACCTTC,CSQNARDRDLGYTF
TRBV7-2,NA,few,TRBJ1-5,TGTGCCAGCAGCTTAGGGTCCATTAGCAATCAGCCCCAGCATTTT,CASSLGSISNQPQHF
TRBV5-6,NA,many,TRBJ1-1,TGTGCCAGCAGCTTGGTTGAAGCGGGCTTCTTT,CASSLVEAGFF
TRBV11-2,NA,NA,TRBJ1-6,TGTGCCAGCAGCTTAGATCGCCCGGGGGTTTCACCCCTCCACTTT,CASSLDRPGVSPLHF
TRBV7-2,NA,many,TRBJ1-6,TGTGCCAGCAGCACCGGCCGGCGGGTCTATAATTCACCCCTCCACTTT,CASSTGRRVYNSPLHF
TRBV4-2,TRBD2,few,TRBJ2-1,TGTGCCAGCAGCCAAGAAGCGGGGGTGAGCTCCTACAATGAGCAGTTCTTC,CASSQEAGVSSYNEQFF
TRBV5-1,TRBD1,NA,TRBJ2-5,TGCGCCAGCAGCTCGCACCGGACAGGTGGGACCCAGACCCAGTACTTC,CASSSHRTGGTQTQYF
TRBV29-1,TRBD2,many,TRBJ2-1,TGCAGCGTTGGACTTAGCGGGGGTAGTGAGCAGTTCTTC,CSVGLSGGSEQFF
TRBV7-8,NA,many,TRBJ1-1,TGTGCCAGCAGCCATACAGGGGAAGCTTTCTTT,CASSHTGEAFF
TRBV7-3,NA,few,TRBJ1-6,TGTGCCAGCAGCCCCGGGGCAGTCTCACCCCTCCACTTT,CASSPGAVSPLHF
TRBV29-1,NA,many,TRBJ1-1,TGCAGCGTTGGGGGGGCGGCTGAAGCTTTCTTT,CSVGGAAEAFF
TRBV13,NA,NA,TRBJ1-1,TGTGCCAGCAGCTTTGGGGAGCAGGGTGAAGCTTTCTTT,CASSFGEQGEAFF
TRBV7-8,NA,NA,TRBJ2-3,TGTGCCAGCAGCACACGCGCTATCACTAGCACAGATACGCAGTATTTT,CASSTRAITSTDTQYF
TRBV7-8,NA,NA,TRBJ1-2,TGTGCCAGCAGCTTAGCCCTCCCCCCCCGCCCCCATGGCTACACCTTC,CASSLALPPRPHGYTF
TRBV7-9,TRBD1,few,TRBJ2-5,TGTGCCGGCAGGACAGGAATCCAAGAGACCCAGTACTTC,CAGRTGIQETQYF
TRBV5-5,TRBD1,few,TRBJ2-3,TGTGCCAGCAGCTTAAGAGGACAGGGAGCTGGACGGCACACAGATACGCAGTATTTT,CASSLRGQGAGRHTDTQYF